The T cell receptor (beta chain) under discussion was sequenced for a study of regulatory T cells in long-lasting Graves disease. Study context: Graves' patients, diagnosed recently, had received antithyroid drugs under 3 months. Study observations and caveats: Sample size, which was small, may have reduced accuracy. Less diverse TCR repertoires were seen in persistent Graves' patients than in newly diagnosed ones.

TCR beta libraries were built with iRepertoire HTBI primers and Arm-PCR of CDR3 regions. TCRdb used MiXCR to reprocess the multiplex PCR reads, holding one entry per CDR3 protein. This sample has 620,000 or so distinct CDR3 sequences; roughly 15% occur once, and the top ten carry around a sixth. Time point specified: newly diagnosed GD, antithyroid drugs for less than 3 months. From PBMCs, RNA was extracted and then used to make the TCR library. Comments on this clonotype: Antigen specificity is unknown. A much larger clone lies one base from this, so it may be a read error.

The CDR3 length is 14 residues. V dropped 1 base and J dropped 3 bases, with 9 bases sitting between them. Germline V gene data show CDR1 as LGHDT and CDR2 as YNNKEL (reference sequence). A further study also used this sample, focusing on T cells in Graves' hyperthyroidism and ophthalmopathy.

The sequence derives from a woman younger than 45 with Graves disease. This chain joins TRBV3-1 and TRBJ1-1; D is unresolved. Sequences were derived from peripheral blood mononuclear cells (PBMCs), sampled at new diagnosis, from a patient treated with antithyroid drugs. The CDR3 nucleotides read TGTGCCAGCAGCCAAGCAGGTGGGGACACTGAAGCTTTCTTT. Protein product: CASSQAGGDTEAFF. Complete variable domain (other parts from reference TRBV3-1 and TRBJ1-1): DTAVSQTPKYLVTQMGNDKSIKCEQNLGHDTMYWYKQDSKKFLKIMFSYNNKELIINETVPNRFSPKSPDKAHLNLHINSLELGDSAVYFCASSQAGGDTEAFFGQGTRLTVV.